This T cell receptor (beta chain) was sequenced in a study of blood T cell repertoires in COVID-19. Turning to the study itself: T cells, B-cell-depleted T cells, or PBMCs supplied cDNA or gDNA.

Methods used by the authors: Cell counts per sample came from amplifying reference gene primers. Sequencing was performed with immunoSEQ multiplex PCR; in TCRdb, only in-frame clones are kept and a portion is missing. For V, J and clone size, that table is used; D and trimming come from the DNA. This sample has 150,000 to 200,000 clones, with approximately 80% found just once. Germline CDR1 and CDR2: MGHRA and YSYEKL. The CDR3 runs to 13 residues. Trimming removed 3 bases from V and 9 bases from J, with 14 bases in between. The recovered donors of Cohort 3 showed two negative PCRs, clearance, or symptom resolution.

The receptor's source is a woman aged 60-70 years who had recovered from COVID-19. Sequenced sample: PBMCs or T cells enriched from blood (not recorded which). The chain uses TRBV4-1 and TRBJ1-2, with TRBD1 as a possible D gene (5 bases). CDR3 loop: CASSQPTEGRYTF. In nucleotides, the CDR3 is TGCGCCAGCAGCCAGCCGACAGAAGGGCGCTACACCTTC.